These 10 T cell receptor beta chains came from one sample sequenced in a study of spatial heterogeneity in lung cancer. Study-wide results and caveats: In tumors, expanded intratumoral alpha and beta TCR counts tracked mutation counts.

TCRdb fed the 5' RACE reads into MiXCR, producing one record per CDR3 protein. Of some 7,900 distinct CDR3 sequences in the sample, around 6.7% were seen once. Their antigens are not known. The time point is: sample taken at primary tumor resection. Sequencing used lung tumor tissue, obtained at surgery. All receptors come from a female donor with early-stage non-small cell lung cancer.

The count of this clonotype is one. Since the library was made to target alpha chains, this beta chain is a stray read and its abundance is not meaningful. This chain links TRBV10-3 with TRBJ2-3; D may match TRBD1 or TRBD2 (5 bases each). Trimming left V 4 bases short and J 0 bases short, with 8 bases between. Germline V CDR1 and CDR2: ENHRY, SYGVKD. This CDR3 contains 14 residues. The CDR3 DNA reads as TGTGCCATCAGTGGGGGGTCCAGCACAGATACGCAGTATTTT. Encoded protein: CAISGGSSTDTQYF.

There are many counts of this clonotype. As an off-target read in a library built for alpha chains, this beta chain has a frequency of little significance. This chain joins TRBV4-1 and TRBJ1-1; D is ambiguous. The germline CDR1 and CDR2 sequences are MGHRA and YSYEKL. Trimming shortened V by 3 bases and J by 6 bases, and 14 bases separated the two germline ends. The CDR3 runs to 14 residues. CDR3 coding DNA: TGCGCCAGCAGCCACCGTTTTACGCCGCCTGAAGCTTTCTTT. It codes for CASSHRFTPPEAFF.

Regarding this clonotype: This beta chain lies outside the target of a library built for alpha chains; its clone size means little. The chain has TRBV19 and TRBJ1-2; no firm D call. CDR1 and CDR2 (germline): LNHDA, SQIVND (reference sequence). This CDR3 is built from 13 residues. Trimming shortened V by 10 bases and J by 2 bases, and 14 bases separated the two germline ends. The CDR3 is CATLTRANYGYTF. The DNA for the CDR3 is TGTGCCACCCTTACCCGTGCGAACTATGGCTACACCTTC.

This clonotype was detected ten times or more. Found in a library prepared for alpha chains, this beta chain is an off-target read, and its abundance has little meaning. The genes are TRBV11-2 and TRBJ2-4, with TRBD2 matching over 9 bases. This CDR3 has 18 amino acids. Germline V gene lookup returns CDR1 SGHAT and CDR2 FQNNGV. V lost 1 base to trimming and J lost 0 bases; unmatched junction nucleotides: 7. In DNA form, the CDR3 reads TGTGCCAGCAGCTTAGGTGGGCTAGCGGGGCTAGCCAAAAACATTCAGTACTTC. This sequence encodes CASSLGGLAGLAKNIQYF.

Relative to its sample, this clonotype is medium-sized. As an off-target read in a library built for alpha chains, this beta chain has a frequency of little significance. The chain carries TRBV6-2 or TRBV6-3 and TRBJ2-2; no definite D call. This CDR3 is built from 15 residues. Trimming stripped 6 bases from V and 0 bases from J, with 11 bases between. The germline V gene has CDR1 MNHEY and CDR2 SVGEGT. The CDR3 DNA sequence: TGTGCCAGCAGCTTACTGCACGCGAACACCGGGGAGCTGTTTTTT. Translated, it gives CASSLLHANTGELFF.

By sample share, this clonotype is medium-sized (0.01 to 0.1%). This beta chain is a stray sequence in a library constructed for alpha chains; its clone size is not meaningful. Written as DNA, the CDR3 is TGTGCCAGCAGCTTAGGGACAGGACCGAATCAGCCCCAGCATTTT. It specifies CASSLGTGPNQPQHF. This chain links TRBV7-9 with TRBJ1-5; 7 bases match TRBD1. Germline V gene sequence: CDR1 SEHNR, CDR2 FQNEAQ (reference sequence). The ends lost 1 base at V and 4 bases at J; junction bases unmatched: 4. The CDR3 consists of 15 residues.

This clonotype occurred many times. This beta chain is a stray sequence in a library constructed for alpha chains; its clone size is not meaningful. The chain is built from TRBV12-3 or TRBV12-4 and TRBJ2-5, with 9 bases lining up with TRBD1. The CDR3 runs 14 residues. V lost 5 bases to trimming and J lost 7 bases; unmatched junction nucleotides: 8. CDR3 protein: CASSLTGGAWTQYF. Here the CDR3 DNA reads TGTGCCAGCAGTCTGACAGGGGGAGCTTGGACCCAGTACTTC.

The sample holds many counts of this clonotype. A library prepared for alpha chains yielded this beta chain as an off-target read; its size is of little meaning. The chain couples TRBV29-1 to TRBJ2-3; maybe TRBD1 (6 bases). The CDR3 contains 13 residues. Germline V gives CDR1 SQVTM, CDR2 ANQGSEA. The V gene lost 8 bases and the J gene lost 0 bases, with 12 bases spanning the gap. The CDR3 is CSHGGQSTDTQYF. The CDR3 DNA reads TGCAGCCATGGAGGACAGAGCACAGATACGCAGTATTTT.

This clonotype came up many times. Since the library was made to target alpha chains, this beta chain is a stray read and its abundance is not meaningful. The DNA of the CDR3 is TGTGCCAGCAGTAATTATCGCCGGGACACTGAAGCTTTCTTT. Amino acids: CASSNYRRDTEAFF. The rearrangement links TRBV12-3 or TRBV12-4 to TRBJ1-1, with no clear D. This CDR3 region has 14 residues. V lost 5 bases and J lost 3, with 13 bases in between.

Regarding this clonotype: A library made for alpha chains picked up this beta chain off target, so its size means little. The J gene is TRBJ2-7, the V gene TRBV20-1; 8 bases line up with TRBD1. The ends lost 5 bases at V and 7 bases at J; junction bases unmatched: 16. CDR1 and CDR2 (germline): DFQATT, SNEGSKA (reference sequence). This CDR3 contains 15 residues. The CDR3 protein is CSARDRILPTGEQYF. The CDR3, as DNA: TGCAGTGCTCGGGACAGGATCCTCCCAACGGGGGAGCAGTACTTC.